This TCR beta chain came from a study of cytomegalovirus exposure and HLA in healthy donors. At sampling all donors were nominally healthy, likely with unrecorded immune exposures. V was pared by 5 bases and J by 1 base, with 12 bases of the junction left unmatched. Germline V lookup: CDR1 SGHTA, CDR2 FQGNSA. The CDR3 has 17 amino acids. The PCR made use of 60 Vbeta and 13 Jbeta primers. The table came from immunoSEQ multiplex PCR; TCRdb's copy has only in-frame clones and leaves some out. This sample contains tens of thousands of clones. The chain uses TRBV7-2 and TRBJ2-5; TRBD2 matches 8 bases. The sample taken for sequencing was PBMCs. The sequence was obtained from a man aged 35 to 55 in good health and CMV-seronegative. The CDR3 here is CASSPNGPAGAQETQYF. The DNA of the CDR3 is TGTGCCAGCAGCCCCAACGGTCCAGCGGGGGCCCAAGAGACCCAGTACTTC.